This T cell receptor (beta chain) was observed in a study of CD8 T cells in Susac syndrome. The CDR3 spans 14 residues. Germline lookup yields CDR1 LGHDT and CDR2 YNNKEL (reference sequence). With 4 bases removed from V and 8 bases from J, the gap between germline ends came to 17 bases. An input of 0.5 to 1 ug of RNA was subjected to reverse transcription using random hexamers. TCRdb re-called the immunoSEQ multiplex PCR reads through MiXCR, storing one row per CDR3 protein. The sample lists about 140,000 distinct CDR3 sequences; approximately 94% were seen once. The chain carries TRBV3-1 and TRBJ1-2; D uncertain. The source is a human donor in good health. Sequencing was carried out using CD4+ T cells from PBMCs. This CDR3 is CASSLAWGSYGYTF. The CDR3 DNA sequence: TGTGCCAGCAGCCTCGCCTGGGGTTCGTACGGCTACACCTTC. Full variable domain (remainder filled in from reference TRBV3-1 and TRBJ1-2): DTAVSQTPKYLVTQMGNDKSIKCEQNLGHDTMYWYKQDSKKFLKIMFSYNNKELIINETVPNRFSPKSPDKAHLNLHINSLELGDSAVYFCASSLAWGSYGYTFGSGTRLTVV.